This T cell receptor beta chain was recorded in a study of blood T cell repertoires in COVID-19. Study-level background: Both acute and convalescent COVID-19 samples were obtained from the United States, Italy and Spain. Sources were T cells, B-cell-depleted T cells, or PBMCs; the material itself was cDNA or gDNA.

In the original processing: Using reference gene primer amplification, nucleated cell counts were estimated. The assay was immunoSEQ multiplex PCR, and TCRdb's table has in-frame clones only and misses some. Clonal size and the V and J genes are those of that table, whereas D and trimming came from the DNA. In the table there are roughly 240,000 clones, approximately 86% of which are singletons. CDR3 size: 12 residues. Trimming pared 3 bases from V and 5 bases from J, leaving 6 bases between. Germline loops: CDR1 LGHNA, CDR2 YNFKEQ. The clonotype originates from a woman aged 55-70 years who had recovered from COVID-19. This chain links TRBV4-2 with TRBJ2-3; D is perhaps TRBD1 (6 bases). Sequencing was performed on peripheral blood. The CDR3 coding sequence is TGTGCCAGCAGCCAGGACAGAGATACGCAGTATTTT. It yields the protein CASSQDRDTQYF.